One sample yielded the 20 T cell receptor beta chains listed below, sequenced in a study of cytomegalovirus exposure and HLA in healthy donors. Use of 60 Vbeta and 13 Jbeta primers characterized the PCR. Assay used: immunoSEQ multiplex PCR; TCRdb lists only in-frame clones, some missing. The sample yields some 140,000 clones, about three quarters seen once. The sample was PBMCs. These receptors all stem from a male donor in good health and CMV-seropositive.

V usage is TRBV7-6 and J usage is TRBJ1-4; 7 nucleotides align to TRBD1. This CDR3 contains 18 residues. Looked up from germline, CDR1 is SGHVS and CDR2 is FNYEAQ. V lost 1 base, J lost 0 bases, and 8 bases stayed unmatched. The CDR3 DNA is TGTGCCAGCAGCTTAGGTGACAGGGTATTTGCAACTAATGAAAAACTGTTTTTT. It encodes CASSLGDRVFATNEKLFF.

This clone has a single count. The gene calls are TRBV27 and TRBJ2-7, with D tentatively TRBD2 (7 bases). Germline-derived CDR1 and CDR2 are MNHEY and SMNVEV (reference sequence). The CDR3 is made up of 15 amino acids. With 5 bases removed from V and 0 bases from J, the gap between germline ends came to 14 bases. CDR3 sequence reads: CASSPVAGASYEQYF. The CDR3 DNA follows: TGTGCCAGCAGTCCCGTTGCGGGGGCCTCCTACGAGCAGTACTTC.

The chain joins TRBV5-6 to TRBJ2-5; 7 bases match TRBD1. The V and J ends lost 4 bases and 4 bases, in that order; junction bases with no gene match: 1. The germline V gene encodes CDR1 SGHDT and CDR2 YYEEEE. The CDR3 consists of 12 residues. The CDR3 nucleotides are TGTGCCAGCAGCAGACAGGGAGAGACCCAGTACTTC. Its translation is CASSRQGETQYF.

V gene TRBV4-1 combines with J gene TRBJ2-3; D perhaps matches TRBD1 (5 bases). V was clipped by 4 bases and J by 0 bases, with 17 bases between them. Germline V gives CDR1 MGHRA, CDR2 YSYEKL. The CDR3 extends over 17 amino acids. Written as DNA, the CDR3 is TGCGCCAGCAGCCGCATAGGGGCGGAATCTAGCACAGATACGCAGTATTTT. Its translation is CASSRIGAESSTDTQYF.

V usage is TRBV18 and J usage is TRBJ2-7, with D tentatively TRBD1 (6 bases). Trimming removed 4 bases at V and 1 base at J, with 11 bases between. The CDR3 extends over 14 amino acids. CDR1 KGHSH and CDR2 LQKENI come from the germline V gene. DNA of the CDR3: TGTGCCAGCTCACAGACAGGAGCATCCTACGAGCAGTACTTC. It is translated as CASSQTGASYEQYF.

This clone was recorded only once. J is TRBJ1-1 and V is TRBV5-1; the D gene is possibly TRBD1 (6 bases). The CDR3 covers 18 residues. The ends were cut back, 4 bases at V and 7 bases at J, with 29 bases in the middle. The germline V gene encodes CDR1 SGHRS and CDR2 YFSETQ. The CDR3 nucleotides read TGCGCCAGCAGCACCTTGGTCCTCCAACAGGGCGCGCTCAGTGAAGCTTTCTTT. Protein product: CASSTLVLQQGALSEAFF.

This chain joins TRBV10-3 and TRBJ1-6; 7 bases line up with TRBD1. CDR1 and CDR2 (germline): ENHRY, SYGVKD. This CDR3 is 14 amino acids long. Trimming removed 6 bases from V and 8 bases from J; junction bases left unmatched: 7. The CDR3 DNA sequence: TGTGCCATCAGGGGACAGCCAGAATATTCACCCCTCCACTTT. The encoded protein is CAIRGQPEYSPLHF.

The CDR3 protein is CASSRGTSGAEEDTGELFF. In nucleotides, the CDR3 is TGTGCCAGTAGTAGGGGGACTAGCGGAGCCGAGGAGGACACCGGGGAGCTGTTTTTT. The chain employs TRBV19 and TRBJ2-2; 11 bases map to TRBD2. From germline, CDR1 is LNHDA and CDR2 SQIVND (reference sequence). V lost 4 bases to trimming and J lost 3 bases; unmatched junction nucleotides: 13. The CDR3 loop spans 19 amino acids.

This clone was seen more than once but under ten times. For the CDR3, the DNA is TGTGCCAGCAGCTTTCCCATCAGGGGTTGTATTGAGCAGTTCTTC. Translation: CASSFPIRGCIEQFF. This chain uses TRBV7-3 with TRBJ2-1, with a weak D call TRBD1 (6 bases). The CDR3 totals 15 residues. With 3 bases removed from V and 9 bases from J, the gap between germline ends came to 18 bases. Germline-derived CDR1 and CDR2 are SGHTA and FQGTGA.

The rearrangement joins TRBV5-4 to TRBJ2-5; D possibly corresponds to TRBD2 (5 bases). Germline CDR1 reads SGHNT; CDR2 reads YYREEE (reference sequence). The ends were cut back, 4 bases at V and 4 bases at J, with 14 bases in the middle. The CDR3 runs to 14 residues. Here the CDR3 reads CASSPSDLAETQYF. CDR3 DNA: TGTGCCAGCAGCCCTTCGGACTTAGCAGAGACCCAGTACTTC.

This rearrangement joins TRBV12-5 to TRBJ2-3; tentative D call: TRBD2 (6 bases). The germline V gene encodes CDR1 LGHNT and CDR2 FRNRAP. Trimming pared 0 bases from V and 3 bases from J, leaving 16 bases between. CDR3 size: 17 residues. The CDR3 coding sequence is TGTGCTAGTGGTTTGGTAAGGGGCGGGGTAGGGACAGATACGCAGTATTTT. Encoded protein: CASGLVRGGVGTDTQYF.

As DNA, the CDR3 is TGTGCCAGCAGTGAGGGTCGGTCTAGCGGACAAGAGACCCAGTACTTC. Protein sequence: CASSEGRSSGQETQYF. The V call is TRBV2, the J call TRBJ2-5; 7 bases agree with TRBD2. CDR1 is SNHLY and CDR2 is FYNNEI in the germline V gene. This CDR3 has 16 amino acids. V lost 3 bases and J lost 2; bases outside the gene matches: 9.

The V gene is TRBV5-4, the J gene TRBJ2-7; TRBD1 matches 9 bases. In germline, CDR1 is SGHNT, CDR2 YYREEE (reference sequence). The CDR3 covers 14 residues. Trimming cost V 3 bases and J 4 bases; bases outside gene matches: 5. Here the CDR3 reads CASSSGQGPYEQYF. DNA of the CDR3: TGTGCCAGCAGCTCGGGACAGGGCCCGTACGAGCAGTACTTC.

This chain links TRBV5-1 with TRBJ2-5, with D unresolved. There are 14 residues in the CDR3. V was clipped by 0 bases and J by 2 bases, with 8 bases between them. Germline CDR1 reads SGHRS; CDR2 reads YFSETQ. In DNA form, the CDR3 reads TGCGCCAGCAGCTTGGGACGGAGTCAAGAGACCCAGTACTTC. Translation gives CASSLGRSQETQYF. The entire variable domain, with the rest obtained from reference TRBV5-1 and TRBJ2-5, is as follows: KAGVTQTPRYLIKTRGQQVTLSCSPISGHRSVSWYQQTPGQGLQFLFEYFSETQRNKGNFPGRFSGRQFSNSRSEMNVSTLELGDSALYLCASSLGRSQETQYFGPGTRLLVL.

The chain combines TRBV18 with TRBJ1-1; 9 bases match TRBD1. CDR3 length equals 17 residues. J lost 5 bases, V lost 3 bases, and 13 bases had no gene match. Germline V CDR1 and CDR2: KGHSH, LQKENI. This CDR3 reads CASSPSGTGKSGTEAFF. The CDR3 DNA is TGTGCCAGCTCACCCTCCGGGACAGGGAAAAGTGGAACTGAAGCTTTCTTT.

This clone was recorded once. The gene calls are TRBV14 and TRBJ2-7, with 11 bases aligning to TRBD2. This CDR3 comprises 14 residues. The ends lost 4 bases at V and 5 bases at J; junction bases unmatched: 4. Germline CDR1 reads SGHDN; CDR2 reads FVKESK. The CDR3 DNA sequence: TGTGCCAGCAGCCGTCTACTAGCGGGAGACGAGCAGTACTTC. Its protein is CASSRLLAGDEQYF. Drawing the rest from reference TRBV14 and TRBJ2-7, the complete variable domain is EAGVTQFPSHSVIEKGQTVTLRCDPISGHDNLYWYRRVMGKEIKFLLHFVKESKQDESGMPNNRFLAERTGGTYSTLKVQPAELEDSGVYFCASSRLLAGDEQYFGPGTRLTVT.

V usage is TRBV27 and J usage is TRBJ2-5, with 9 bases that match TRBD2. Germline assignment: CDR1 MNHEY and CDR2 SMNVEV (reference sequence). V was clipped by 1 base and J by 4 bases; unmatched bases: 16. The CDR3 has 19 amino acids. The CDR3 DNA reads TGTGCCAGCAGTTTATTGCCGCCAAGGTTAGCGGGAGAGAGAGAGACCCAGTACTTC. It translates to CASSLLPPRLAGERETQYF.

The V call is TRBV7-9, the J call TRBJ2-1, with 10 bases aligning to TRBD2. This CDR3 is 16 amino acids long. Trimming removed 5 bases from V and 4 bases from J; junction bases left unmatched: 8. Germline assignment: CDR1 SEHNR and CDR2 FQNEAQ (reference sequence). The CDR3 nucleotides read TGTGCCAGCAGCCTCCTAGCGGGAGAAGGGTACAATGAGCAGTTCTTC. It translates to CASSLLAGEGYNEQFF.

The chain couples TRBV5-1 to TRBJ2-7, with a tentative D call TRBD1 (5 bases). V shed 0 bases and J shed 6 bases, with 16 bases lying between them. The V gene's germline CDR1 is SGHRS and CDR2 YFSETQ. CDR3 length: 15 amino acids. CDR3 sequence reads: CASSLGGVQRGEQYF. The CDR3, as DNA: TGCGCCAGCAGCTTGGGGGGCGTACAGAGAGGCGAGCAGTACTTC.

This clone was counted a few times. In DNA form, the CDR3 reads TGTGCCAGCAGTTCACGAATATTCCTCGAGAGTCGGGCTGGGGCCAACGTCCTGACTTTC. The encoded protein is CASSSRIFLESRAGANVLTF. This chain connects TRBV28 to TRBJ2-6; D unresolved. The germline V and J ends were trimmed by 4 bases and 2 bases, with 24 bases remaining between them. Germline V CDR1 and CDR2: MDHEN, SYDVKM. The CDR3 consists of 20 residues.